Shown below are 29 T cell receptor beta chains from a single sample sequenced in a study of human T cells and chemical hapten exposure. A single record per CDR3 protein comes from TCRdb applying MiXCR to the RACE reads. The repertoire holds under 450,000 distinct CDR3 sequences, with nearly 5% as singletons. Sample time point: patch test 1, 2 weeks after DPC sensitization. The treatment here: therapeutic diphenylcyclopropenone sensitization with weekly scalp DPC. This specimen was whole blood, taken in connection with sensitization to the hapten diphenylcyclopropenone (DPC). All receptors come from a woman between 50 and 59 years old with alopecia areata. Some clones in this sample may be carry-over from other donors' samples.

Ten or more counts support this clonotype. The CDR3 loop is CASSGGRYYSNQPQHF. In DNA form, the CDR3 reads TGTGCCAGCAGTGGAGGACGGTACTATAGCAATCAGCCCCAGCATTTT. The J gene is TRBJ1-5, the V gene TRBV6-1; D not resolved. V lost 4 bases to trimming and J lost 0 bases, with 13 bases between them. Germline V gene data show CDR1 as MNHNS and CDR2 as SASEGT. The CDR3 is 16 amino acids.

This clonotype came up many times. This chain links TRBV12-3 or TRBV12-4 with TRBJ2-3; 10 bases map to TRBD2. The CDR3 runs to 15 residues. V was clipped by 6 bases and J by 3 bases; unmatched bases: 6. This chain's CDR3 is CASRPGTSVTDTQYF. For the CDR3, the DNA is TGTGCCAGCAGGCCCGGGACTAGCGTGACAGATACGCAGTATTTT.

This clonotype was counted many times. The chain joins TRBV9 to TRBJ1-1; tentatively, D is TRBD1 (6 bases). CDR3 length: 14 residues. Germline lookup yields CDR1 SGDLS and CDR2 YYNGEE. V was shortened by 7 bases and J by 3 bases, with 16 bases between the two germline ends. The CDR3 DNA is TGTGCCAGCTCCCTAGGGGACATACACACTGAAGCTTTCTTT. Its translation is CASSLGDIHTEAFF.

V is TRBV2 and J is TRBJ2-5; D call uncertain. Germline CDR1 is SNHLY and CDR2 is FYNNEI. The CDR3 consists of 12 residues. The CDR3 DNA follows: TGTGGAGTTGGCGGCTACCAAGAGACCCAGTACTTC. Translation: CGVGGYQETQYF.

In its sample, this clonotype was seen a few times. The J gene is TRBJ2-3, the V gene TRBV12-3 or TRBV12-4, with a tentative D call TRBD2 (6 bases). This CDR3 spans 15 amino acids. V was trimmed by 3 bases and J by 4 bases, leaving 14 bases between them. Here the CDR3 reads CASSFLGGLADTQYF. The CDR3 coding sequence is TGTGCCAGCAGTTTTTTGGGGGGACTCGCAGATACGCAGTATTTT.

This clonotype was seen many times. This clone may be a read error of a much larger clone one base away. The V and J genes are TRBV3-1 and TRBJ1-3; TRBD1 is a possible D gene (5 bases). This CDR3 region has 14 residues. Germline V CDR1 and CDR2: LGHDT, YNNKEL (reference sequence). The ends were cut back, 5 bases at V and 0 bases at J, with 8 bases in the middle. CDR3 protein: CASSEGTSGNTIYF. Written as DNA, the CDR3 is TGTGCCAGCAGCGAGGGGACCTCTGGAAACACCATATATTTT.

This clonotype has a handful of counts. This chain links TRBV20-1 with TRBJ2-3, with D possibly TRBD2 on 6 matching bases. Germline V lookup: CDR1 DFQATT, CDR2 SNEGSKA (reference sequence). The germline V and J ends were trimmed by 7 bases and 1 base, with 12 bases remaining between them. There are 13 residues in the CDR3. This CDR3 is CSESIAGTDTQYF. The CDR3, as DNA: TGCAGTGAGTCTATAGCGGGCACAGATACGCAGTATTTT.

The sample holds many counts of this clonotype. This sequence joins TRBV4-3 and TRBJ2-1; D is possibly TRBD2 (5 bases). The CDR3 length is 17 residues. Germline V CDR1 and CDR2: LGHNA, YSLEER. Trimming removed 0 bases at V and 0 bases at J, with 12 bases between. The CDR3 region is CASSQDFERSSYNEQFF. The DNA for the CDR3 is TGCGCCAGCAGCCAAGATTTTGAGCGGTCCTCCTACAATGAGCAGTTCTTC.

Ten or more counts support this clonotype. This chain connects TRBV12-3 or TRBV12-4 to TRBJ2-6, with a weak D call TRBD2 (7 bases). Trimming cost V 7 bases and J 3 bases, with 16 bases left between them. The CDR3 loop spans 16 amino acids. The CDR3 here is CASILGGASGANVLTF. CDR3 sequence (DNA): TGTGCCAGCATCCTGGGGGGGGCGAGTGGGGCCAACGTCCTGACTTTC.

There are many counts of this clonotype. This chain links TRBV29-1 with TRBJ2-3, with 7 bases matching TRBD2. J gave up 6 bases and V 6 bases, and 3 bases lay outside the gene matches. CDR3 length equals 11 residues. Germline V gene sequence: CDR1 SQVTM, CDR2 ANQGSEA. The CDR3 bases are TGCAGCGTGGTACTAGCGGATACGCAGTATTTT. Its protein is CSVVLADTQYF.

The chain recombines TRBV28 with TRBJ1-6; 9 nucleotides line up with TRBD1. Germline CDR1 reads MDHEN; CDR2 reads SYDVKM. The CDR3 runs 14 residues. V dropped 8 bases and J dropped 8; count of bases not matched to a gene: 7. The CDR3 region is CASESGQGYSPLHF. The CDR3 region has the DNA TGTGCCAGCGAGTCGGGACAGGGATATTCACCCCTCCACTTT. The full variable domain, in which reference TRBV28 and TRBJ1-6 provide the parts outside the CDR3, is DVKVTQSSRYLVKRTGEKVFLECVQDMDHENMFWYRQDPGLGLRLIYFSYDVKMKEKGDIPEGYSVSREKKERFSLILESASTNQTSMYLCASESGQGYSPLHFGNGTRLTVT.

This clonotype has at least ten counts. The chain uses TRBV10-3 and TRBJ2-1, with 8 positions matching TRBD2. With 0 bases clipped from V and 5 bases from J, the junction kept 6 bases outside the gene matches. This CDR3 region has 16 residues. CDR1 is ENHRY and CDR2 is SYGVKD in the germline V gene. CDR3 residues: CAISESNTSGDNEQFF. CDR3 sequence (DNA): TGTGCCATCAGTGAGTCGAATACTAGCGGAGACAATGAGCAGTTCTTC.

This clonotype has more than one count but fewer than ten. V and J are TRBV19 and TRBJ1-2; D perhaps matches TRBD1 (5 bases). CDR1 is LNHDA and CDR2 is SQIVND in the germline V gene (reference sequence). Trimming took off 8 bases at V and 7 bases at J, with 20 bases between the two ends. The length of the CDR3 is 14 residues. In nucleotides, the CDR3 is TGTGCCAGTTCTACTCTCGGACAAGACTTTGGCTACACCTTC. Translated: CASSTLGQDFGYTF. Combining the CDR3 with reference TRBV19 and TRBJ1-2 gives the whole variable domain DGGITQSPKYLFRKEGQNVTLSCEQNLNHDAMYWYRQDPGQGLRLIYYSQIVNDFQKGDIAEGYSVSREKKESFPLTVTSAQKNPTAFYLCASSTLGQDFGYTFGSGTRLTVV.

This rearrangement joins TRBV7-2 to TRBJ1-3; no clear D. This CDR3 contains 15 residues. V lost 5 bases to trimming and J lost 0 bases, with 11 bases between them. From germline, CDR1 is SGHTA and CDR2 FQGNSA. This CDR3 is CASSQQTSSGNTIYF. CDR3 in DNA: TGTGCCAGCAGCCAACAGACGTCCTCTGGAAACACCATATATTTT.

This chain connects TRBV13 to TRBJ2-6, with 7 bases aligning to TRBD1. CDR3 size: 16 residues. The V and J ends lost 5 bases and 4 bases, in that order; junction bases with no gene match: 8. Germline V lookup: CDR1 PRHDT, CDR2 FYEKMQ (reference sequence). The CDR3 coding sequence is TGTGCCAGCAGCCCAAACAGGGGCTCCGGGGCCAACGTCCTGACTTTC. Translated: CASSPNRGSGANVLTF.

This chain connects TRBV6-2 or TRBV6-3 to TRBJ2-7, with a possible D match to TRBD1 (5 bases). This CDR3 comprises 14 residues. Germline lookup yields CDR1 MNHEY and CDR2 SVGEGT. With 11 bases removed from V and 0 bases from J, the gap between germline ends came to 17 bases. The CDR3 sequence: CAGAIGDSSYEQYF. The DNA of the CDR3 is TGTGCCGGAGCAATCGGAGACAGCTCCTACGAGCAGTACTTC.

The chain uses TRBV5-4 and TRBJ2-3; TRBD2 matches at 7 bases. V dropped 2 bases and J dropped 2; count of bases not matched to a gene: 8. CDR1 and CDR2 from the germline V gene are SGHNT and YYREEE (reference sequence). This CDR3 has 16 residues. CDR3 loop: CASSFRASGDTDTQYF. The CDR3 DNA sequence: TGTGCCAGCAGCTTTCGGGCTAGCGGAGACACAGATACGCAGTATTTT. The full variable domain, in which reference TRBV5-4 and TRBJ2-3 provide the parts outside the CDR3, is ETGVTQSPTHLIKTRGQQVTLRCSSQSGHNTVSWYQQALGQGPQFIFQYYREEENGRGNFPPRFSGLQFPNYSSELNVNALELDDSALYLCASSFRASGDTDTQYFGPGTRLTVL.

This clonotype was recorded at least ten times. The chain has TRBV12-3 or TRBV12-4 and TRBJ1-1; D is possibly TRBD1 (5 bases). The length of the CDR3 is 14 residues. The germline V and J ends were trimmed by 8 bases and 6 bases, with 19 bases remaining between them. The CDR3 nucleotides are TGTGCCAGCGGATTCCCGGAGGGGACCTCTGAAGCTTTCTTT. Its translation is CASGFPEGTSEAFF.

The gene calls are TRBV12-3 or TRBV12-4 and TRBJ2-7, with TRBD1 matching over 8 bases. J was trimmed by 6 bases and V by 7 bases; bases with no gene match: 14. CDR3 size: 15 residues. CDR3 sequence (DNA): TGTGCCAGCACTCTCTCGGGGACAGGCCTCTCCGAGCAGTACTTC. As protein: CASTLSGTGLSEQYF.

This clonotype was found many times. CDR3 DNA sequence: TGCGCCAGCAGCTTGTTAGGGAACCAAGAGACCCAGTACTTC. Its protein is CASSLLGNQETQYF. The chain carries TRBV5-1 and TRBJ2-5, with unresolved D. Trimming pared 1 base from V and 0 bases from J, leaving 7 bases between. Germline lookup yields CDR1 SGHRS and CDR2 YFSETQ. CDR3 length: 14 residues. The variable domain in full, completed from reference TRBV5-1 and TRBJ2-5, reads KAGVTQTPRYLIKTRGQQVTLSCSPISGHRSVSWYQQTPGQGLQFLFEYFSETQRNKGNFPGRFSGRQFSNSRSEMNVSTLELGDSALYLCASSLLGNQETQYFGPGTRLLVL.

Many counts were recorded for this clonotype. A much larger clone differs from this one at a single base, so this may be a read error. CDR3 coding DNA: TGTGCCAGCAGCTTAACTAGCGGGATCACAGATACGCAGTATTTT. Protein: CASSLTSGITDTQYF. This chain links TRBV7-2 with TRBJ2-3; 10 nucleotides agree with TRBD2. This CDR3 is built from 15 residues. CDR1 and CDR2 from the germline V gene are SGHTA and FQGNSA. V lost 2 bases and J lost 2; bases outside the gene matches: 1.

This clonotype was found many times. This rearrangement joins TRBV12-5 to TRBJ2-5; 10 nucleotides line up with TRBD2. Germline CDR1 reads LGHNT; CDR2 reads FRNRAP. Trimming took 4 bases from V and 0 from J; bases not matched to a gene: 5. The CDR3 consists of 16 residues. The DNA of the CDR3 is TGTGCTAGTGGTTCCGGACTAGCGGAGTACCAAGAGACCCAGTACTTC. Its protein product is CASGSGLAEYQETQYF.

Many counts were recorded for this clonotype. V and J are TRBV19 and TRBJ1-5, with D perhaps TRBD1 (6 bases). The CDR3 has 14 residues. From germline, CDR1 is LNHDA and CDR2 SQIVND (reference sequence). Trimming took 3 bases from V and 10 from J, leaving 16 bases between them. DNA for the CDR3: TGTGCCAGTAGTATTACGGGACACCCTGGACCCCAGCATTTT. Amino acids: CASSITGHPGPQHF.

This clonotype was seen ten or more times. This chain links TRBV28 with TRBJ2-7; 10 bases map to TRBD2. The J segment lost 7 bases and the V segment lost 1 base, leaving 7 bases of the junction unmatched. Germline CDR1 and CDR2: MDHEN and SYDVKM. The CDR3 totals 15 residues. CDR3 residues: CASSLSLAGVGEQYF. The CDR3 DNA reads as TGTGCCAGCAGTTTATCCCTAGCGGGAGTGGGTGAGCAGTACTTC.

This clonotype was seen many times. This sequence joins TRBV6-6 and TRBJ2-7; possible D gene TRBD1, 7 bases. The CDR3 is 15 amino acids. Germline assignment: CDR1 MNHNY and CDR2 SVGAGI (reference sequence). With 2 bases removed from V and 4 bases from J, the gap between germline ends came to 15 bases. CDR3: CASSYEGGAGYEQYF. CDR3 in DNA: TGTGCCAGCAGTTACGAAGGGGGCGCGGGGTACGAGCAGTACTTC.

This clonotype appeared many times. J is TRBJ2-7 and V is TRBV28; tentatively, D is TRBD2 (5 bases). This CDR3 is built from 13 residues. Germline values: CDR1 MDHEN, CDR2 SYDVKM. The germline V and J ends were trimmed by 5 bases and 3 bases, with 11 bases remaining between them. The CDR3 loop is CASSHGLSYEQYF. CDR3 sequence (DNA): TGTGCCAGCAGTCACGGACTGAGCTACGAGCAGTACTTC.

The V and J genes are TRBV10-3 and TRBJ2-2; D not resolved. Trimming stripped 7 bases from V and 7 bases from J, with 13 bases between. This CDR3 has 13 amino acids. Germline values: CDR1 ENHRY, CDR2 SYGVKD. The CDR3 DNA reads TGTGCCATCACCAGACCCGGCGGCGGGGAGCTGTTTTTT. Amino acid sequence: CAITRPGGGELFF.

In its sample, this clonotype was seen a few times. The chain carries TRBV6-2 or TRBV6-3 and TRBJ2-3; D is uncertain. The length of the CDR3 is 15 residues. Germline lookup yields CDR1 MNHEY and CDR2 SVGEGT. Deletions cut 0 bases from V and 4 bases from J, with 11 bases between. DNA of the CDR3: TGTGCCAGCAGTTACTCGTCAGTTTACCCAGATACGCAGTATTTT. Translating gives CASSYSSVYPDTQYF.

This clonotype was recorded at least ten times. The rearrangement uses TRBV20-1 and TRBJ1-1, with TRBD1 identical over 8 bases. The CDR3 has 12 residues. V was clipped by 3 bases and J by 3 bases; unmatched bases: 0. The germline gives CDR1 DFQATT, CDR2 SNEGSKA (reference sequence). The CDR3 protein is CSARTGDTEAFF. CDR3 DNA: TGCAGTGCTAGGACAGGGGACACTGAAGCTTTCTTT.